This T cell receptor (beta chain) was observed in a study of regulatory T cells in long-lasting Graves disease. General study results and limits: Newly diagnosed patients shared 966 public clonotypes; persistent patients shared around 2,800. Under persistent disease, TRBV28, TRBJ1-2 and TRBJ2-5 were used preferentially.

To note about this clonotype: The antigen is undetermined.

Germline lookup yields CDR1 SEHNR and CDR2 FQNEAQ (reference sequence). V gave up 3 bases and J gave up 3 bases, with 21 bases separating them. The CDR3 spans 17 residues. Arm-PCR of CDR3 regions with iRepertoire HTBI primers generated TCR beta libraries. TCRdb fed the multiplex PCR reads into MiXCR, producing one record per CDR3 protein. The sample consists of 410,000 or so distinct CDR3 sequences, about 15% of them appearing once. Time point reported: newly diagnosed GD, antithyroid drugs for less than 3 months. RNA extracted from PBMCs served as the sequencing template. The same data also went into a second study, on T cells in Graves' hyperthyroidism and ophthalmopathy. That study adds: HTBI primers were used for first-round RT-PCR of the TCR CDR3. A model using 13 V-J features told ophthalmopathy apart from stable hyperthyroidism.

The sequence was collected from a woman in her thirties with Graves disease. Sequences were derived from peripheral blood mononuclear cells (PBMCs), sampled at new diagnosis, from a patient treated with antithyroid drugs. The rearrangement links TRBV7-9 to TRBJ2-7; possibly TRBD1 or TRBD2 for D (5 bases each). This CDR3 reads CASSLFPSLGGYYEQYF. The CDR3 nucleotides read TGTGCCAGCAGCTTGTTTCCATCCCTTGGGGGATACTACGAGCAGTACTTC.